Below, one TCR beta chain is given with its context. This specimen comes from a study of technical replicates of blood from a handful of donors. The CDR3 totals 14 residues. Per the germline V gene, CDR1 is SGHTA and CDR2 is FQGTGA. The J segment lost 9 bases and the V segment lost 4 bases, leaving 6 bases of the junction unmatched. Assay used: immunoSEQ multiplex PCR; TCRdb lists only in-frame clones, some missing. The sample includes tens of thousands of clones, 93% of them seen just once. The chain uses TRBV7-3 and TRBJ2-4; 10 positions agree with TRBD2. This sequence was found in a human donor in good health. Some clones in this sample may be carry-over from other donors' samples. Sequencing was carried out using PBMCs. CDR3 region: CASSSSGGGGIQYF. CDR3 sequence (DNA): TGTGCCAGCAGCTCTAGCGGGGGAGGAGGCATTCAGTACTTC.